This TCR beta chain was obtained from a study of CD8 T cells in Susac syndrome. Random hexamers were used to reverse transcribe the RNA input (about 0.45 to 1 ug). immunoSEQ multiplex PCR amplified TCR beta CDR3 across 54 Vbeta, 13 Jbeta. MiXCR, applied by TCRdb to the immunoSEQ multiplex PCR reads, yields one record per CDR3 protein. The table records 95,000 to 150,000 distinct CDR3 sequences, 96% of them present only once. The CDR3 has 10 amino acids. V shed 1 base and J shed 15 bases, with 10 bases lying between them. Looked up from germline, CDR1 is SQVTM and CDR2 is ANQGSEA. The V gene is TRBV29-1, the J gene TRBJ2-1; D remains ambiguous. The receptor comes from a human donor with Susac syndrome. The sample comprised CD4+ T cells from PBMCs. This CDR3 is CSVEGEGAFF. The CDR3 coding sequence is TGCAGCGTTGAAGGTGAAGGAGCGTTCTTC.